A single sample is the source of the 13 T cell receptor beta chains below, sequenced in a study of blood T cell repertoires in COVID-19. Method: immunoSEQ multiplex PCR; TCRdb's copy keeps in-frame clones and lacks some. The sample lists hundreds of thousands of clones; about 86% were seen once. Sequenced sample: peripheral blood. Receptors were obtained from a woman aged 70-85 years with COVID-19, enrolled during active disease.

The genes are TRBV2 and TRBJ1-1, with D perhaps matching TRBD1 (5 bases). The CDR3 is made up of 13 amino acids. From germline, CDR1 is SNHLY and CDR2 FYNNEI. Between the trimmed V and J ends, which lost 4 bases and 5 bases, there was a span of 11 bases. The CDR3 reads CASSVRGGTEAFF. Here the CDR3 DNA reads TGTGCCAGCAGTGTGAGGGGAGGGACTGAAGCTTTCTTT. Variable domain in full (rest from reference TRBV2 and TRBJ1-1): EPEVTQTPSHQVTQMGQEVILRCVPISNHLYFYWYRQILGQKVEFLVSFYNNEISEKSEIFDDQFSVERPDGSNFTLKIRSTKLEDSAMYFCASSVRGGTEAFFGQGTRLTVV.

The chain has TRBV24-1 and TRBJ2-3, with 10 bases lining up with TRBD1. This CDR3 has 16 amino acids. Trimming removed 4 bases from V and 1 base from J; junction bases left unmatched: 4. Germline V gene lookup returns CDR1 KGHDR and CDR2 SFDVKD. The DNA of the CDR3 is TGTGCCACCAGTGAGCCCGGGACAGGGGGCACAGATACGCAGTATTTT. Protein sequence: CATSEPGTGGTDTQYF.

This clone showed up just a few times. This chain joins TRBV25-1 and TRBJ2-3; unclear D gene. The V gene's germline CDR1 is MGHDK and CDR2 SYGVNS. The CDR3 covers 12 residues. Trimming removed 8 bases from V and 0 bases from J, with 6 bases in between. CDR3 nucleotide sequence: TGTGCCAGCCCTCCTAGCACAGATACGCAGTATTTT. Its protein is CASPPSTDTQYF.

V and J are TRBV5-1 and TRBJ1-4; D gene uncertain. Trimming removed 4 bases at V and 0 bases at J, with 13 bases between. The CDR3 is 16 residues long. Germline V lookup: CDR1 SGHRS, CDR2 YFSETQ. CDR3 nucleotide sequence: TGCGCCAGCAGCCCGCAAGCTCTCCCAACTAATGAAAAACTGTTTTTT. It encodes CASSPQALPTNEKLFF.

This chain joins TRBV2 and TRBJ2-1; D is possibly TRBD1 (5 bases). This CDR3 spans 13 amino acids. Trimming cost V 7 bases and J 0 bases, with 7 bases left between them. Germline V gene data show CDR1 as SNHLY and CDR2 as FYNNEI. Here the CDR3 reads CASIQGSYNEQFF. DNA for the CDR3: TGTGCCAGCATCCAGGGCTCCTACAATGAGCAGTTCTTC.

The rearrangement uses TRBV12-1 and TRBJ1-1; the tabulated D call, TRBD1, remains unverified against the DNA. TRBV12-1 is annotated as a pseudogene. The length of the CDR3 is 14 residues. The CDR3 DNA follows: TGTGCCAGCAGCGGCTTAAAAAAGAACACTGAAGCTTTCTTT. Its protein product is CASSGLKKNTEAFF.

This clone has only one observation. The chain links TRBV9 to TRBJ1-3, with unresolved D. This CDR3 has 15 residues. The V end lost 3 bases, the J end lost 8 bases, and 18 bases lay between the germline ends. Germline CDR1 SGDLS, CDR2 YYNGEE. The CDR3 loop reads CASSAARGGVDTIYF. In DNA, the CDR3 is TGTGCCAGCAGCGCCGCCCGGGGAGGAGTAGACACCATATATTTT.

This chain joins TRBV5-1 and TRBJ2-3, with D hard to call. The germline V and J ends were trimmed by 4 bases and 4 bases, with 16 bases remaining between them. Germline V gene data show CDR1 as SGHRS and CDR2 as YFSETQ. The CDR3 sequence is 15 residues long. CDR3 nucleotides: TGCGCCAGCAGCCCCGGAGATACTACCGCAGATACGCAGTATTTT. This codes for CASSPGDTTADTQYF.

The genes are TRBV20-1 and TRBJ1-6, with D possibly being TRBD1 (6 bases). From germline, CDR1 is DFQATT and CDR2 SNEGSKA (reference sequence). The CDR3 is made up of 17 amino acids. Trimming took 3 bases from V and 0 from J, leaving 15 bases between them. This chain's CDR3 is CSASRPGVSSYNSPLHF. CDR3 DNA sequence: TGCAGTGCTAGTAGGCCAGGGGTTAGCTCCTATAATTCACCCCTCCACTTT.

This clone was seen at least ten times. This sequence joins TRBV5-1 and TRBJ1-6, with TRBD1 identical over 7 bases. This CDR3 region has 14 residues. The trim removed 4 bases at V and 9 bases at J, leaving 7 bases unmatched. The germline CDR1 and CDR2 sequences are SGHRS and YFSETQ. The CDR3 bases are TGCGCCAGCAGCCCAGAGACAGGGTCTTCACCCCTCCACTTT. As protein: CASSPETGSSPLHF. Full variable domain (outside the CDR3, taken from reference TRBV5-1 and TRBJ1-6): KAGVTQTPRYLIKTRGQQVTLSCSPISGHRSVSWYQQTPGQGLQFLFEYFSETQRNKGNFPGRFSGRQFSNSRSEMNVSTLELGDSALYLCASSPETGSSPLHFGNGTRLTVT.

The chain is built from TRBV29-1 and TRBJ1-2; D may be TRBD1 (5 bases). The V end was cut by 4 bases, the J end by 8 bases, with 11 bases between. The CDR3 runs 11 residues. Germline V gene data show CDR1 as SQVTM and CDR2 as ANQGSEA. CDR3 loop: CSVGEGRGYTF. CDR3 DNA: TGCAGCGTTGGAGAGGGGCGAGGCTACACCTTC.

With respect to this clone: This sample includes further DNA sequences coding for the same CDR3. V and J are TRBV9 and TRBJ1-1; tentatively, D is TRBD1 (6 bases). The CDR3 covers 14 residues. Germline lookup yields CDR1 SGDLS and CDR2 YYNGEE. With 0 bases removed from V and 1 base from J, the gap between germline ends came to 7 bases. The CDR3 sequence: CASSVGTANTEAFF. CDR3 sequence (DNA): TGTGCCAGCAGCGTAGGGACAGCGAACACTGAAGCTTTCTTT.

The V and J genes are TRBV30 and TRBJ2-4; 8 bases line up with TRBD1. The CDR3 runs 15 residues. The J segment lost 6 bases and the V segment lost 2 bases, leaving 9 bases of the junction unmatched. The V gene's germline CDR1 is GTSNPN and CDR2 SVGIG (reference sequence). The CDR3: CAWSTGTGFRNIQYF. As DNA, the CDR3 is TGTGCCTGGAGTACAGGGACAGGTTTTAGAAACATTCAGTACTTC.